This entry concerns a single TCR beta chain. V was clipped by 4 bases and J by 6 bases, with 20 bases between them. Germline V gives CDR1 SGDLS, CDR2 YYNGEE. CDR3 size: 15 residues. This sample is drawn from a study of CD8+ T cells in alopecia areata. Sequencing relied on a cDNA template that was reverse transcribed from extracted RNA. The data were produced by immunoSEQ multiplex PCR, yet TCRdb's version contains in-frame clones alone and is incomplete. The table includes about 98,000 clones, less than 50% detected once. The source of this sequence is a human donor with alopecia areata. The sequenced sample was CD4+ T cells sorted from blood. The chain joins TRBV9 to TRBJ2-7, with D possibly TRBD2 on 6 matching bases. Here the CDR3 DNA reads TGTGCCAGCAGCCCCCTCTCTAGCGTTCGGGGCGAGCAGTACTTC. Its protein product is CASSPLSSVRGEQYF.